The clone carrying this T cell receptor beta chain was recorded a few times. This record comes from a study of blood T cell repertoires in COVID-19. As for the study in general: Acute and convalescent COVID-19 samples came from the United States, Italy and Spain. The cDNA or gDNA used as material had been derived from T cells, B-cell-depleted T cells, or PBMCs.

Study processing details: How many nucleated cells were present was estimated from reference gene primer amplification. Sequencing was performed with immunoSEQ multiplex PCR; in TCRdb, only in-frame clones are kept and a portion is missing. That table is the source of V, J and clone size, and D and trimming were worked out from the DNA. The sample consists of over 20,000 clones, 81% of them appearing once. There are 13 residues in the CDR3. V gave up 10 bases and J gave up 4 bases, with 16 bases separating them. Germline V gives CDR1 WSHSY, CDR2 SAAADI. The V gene is TRBV10-2, the J gene TRBJ1-1; TRBD1 is a possible D gene (5 bases). The source of this sequence is a man between 70 and 80 years old with acute or convalescent COVID-19. Source material: peripheral blood. As DNA, the CDR3 is TGCGCCACCTCCTGGGGGGGAGGCACTGAAGCTTTCTTT. This sequence encodes CATSWGGGTEAFF.